One TCR beta chain is described in this entry. Its antigen remains unknown. The protocol was immunoSEQ multiplex PCR, while the TCRdb copy is restricted to in-frame clones and leaves out a portion. The sample holds 100,000 to 150,000 clones, roughly 87% seen once. The data belong to a study of T cell responses to AZD1222 COVID-19 vaccine. Whole-study findings and limits: At baseline, just a handful of AZD1222 recipients tested seropositive. Scientists sampled the repertoires only once the peak T cell response had passed. Vaccination with two AZD1222 doses was followed by a rise in Spike-specific TCR breadth and depth. Along spike, vaccine-associated CD4 TCRs were found throughout, with dominance at 160-218 and 743-854.

Germline V CDR1 and CDR2: LGHNA, YSLEER. The CDR3 has 17 amino acids. Between the trimmed V and J ends, which lost 3 bases and 4 bases, there was a span of 16 bases. This clonotype was sampled from an adult in good health. The chain employs TRBV4-3 and TRBJ2-6, with TRBD2 as a possible D gene (6 bases). The source was peripheral blood, collected on day 0 of AZD1222 vaccination. CDR3 protein: CASSQSTGGSGANVLTF. The CDR3 coding sequence is TGCGCCAGCAGCCAGTCGACCGGGGGTTCCGGGGCCAACGTCCTGACTTTC.